The clone carrying this T cell receptor beta chain was seen a single time. Its antigen remains unidentified. These data originate in a study of T-cell reconstitution after alpha-beta-depleted transplantation in children. V lost 6 bases to trimming and J lost 4 bases, with 15 bases between them. The CDR3 covers 13 residues. Germline CDR1 and CDR2: DFQATT and SNEGSKA (reference sequence). General study points: Surviving recipient T cells and intrathymic progenitors accounted for some patients' high TCRbeta diversity at day 60. Several hundred expanded graft clones reportedly supplied alpha-beta T cells about two months after transplant. T-cell counts and diversity at one year following transplant were attributed mainly to newly produced T cells.

Unique molecular identifiers were built into the TCRbeta library. TCRdb used MiXCR to reprocess the PCR reads, holding one entry per CDR3 protein. The repertoire holds about 980,000 distinct CDR3 sequences, about 26% seen once, with 28% in the top ten. The V call is TRBV20-1, the J call TRBJ1-2, with D possibly matching TRBD1 (5 bases). The clonotype originates from a boy in the first two years of life who had a stem cell transplant for SCID, so the T cells may come from the graft donor. Sequenced here: PBMCs, mostly from graft donor cells, sampled 360 days after TCRalphabeta/CD19-depleted stem cell transplant. CDR3 residues: CSAQGPTSYGYTF. The CDR3 DNA reads as TGCAGTGCCCAGGGACCGACGAGCTATGGCTACACCTTC.